The rows below give T cell receptor beta chains drawn from one sample of a study of cytomegalovirus exposure and HLA in healthy donors. Assay: immunoSEQ multiplex PCR; the TCRdb copy retains only in-frame clones and omits some. This repertoire shows approximately 150,000 clones, 80% found once; its top ten account for around 4.1%. The sample comprised PBMCs. These receptor sequences come from a man aged 40-49 years in good health and CMV-seronegative. The CDR3 runs from the conserved cysteine through the conserved F or W. The size field is filled for only some rows; it gives once, few, many or a size class.

>TRBV5-1|TRBJ2-1|.
CASSSPERGLPYNEQFF
>TRBV29-1|TRBJ2-2|.
CSGSSGGVGELFF
>TRBV11-2|TRBJ2-1|.
CASSPELAGVFSSYNEQFF
>TRBV5-8|TRBJ1-6|once
CASSRGQALNSPLHF
>TRBV7-2|TRBJ2-7|once
CASSPSRVASYEQYF
>TRBV21-1|TRBJ1-1|.
CASIETTQGRENTEAFF
>TRBV9|TRBJ2-7|once
CASSPRTGYEQYF
>TRBV5-1|TRBJ2-7|.
CASSLVPRDRVGYEQYF
>TRBV19|TRBJ2-1|few
CASSITPGGNEQFF
>TRBV4-1|TRBJ2-2|.
CASSQVEGRRMGTGELFF
>TRBV6-4|TRBJ1-1|medium-sized
CASSDSANTEAFF
>TRBV6-6|TRBJ1-5|.
CASSYADRFNQPQHF
>TRBV7-2|TRBJ1-2|.
CASSPRTGRGYGYTF
>TRBV7-2|TRBJ2-1|.
CASSPNGAYNEQFF
>TRBV4-3|TRBJ1-5|.
CASSQDPLTGFGQPQHF
>TRBV5-6|TRBJ2-5|.
CASSPRLAGGRRETQYF
>TRBV6-4|TRBJ1-5|.
CASSHDSNSNQPQHF
>TRBV5-1|TRBJ2-5|.
CASSLAGASQETQYF
>TRBV5-6|TRBJ1-1|.
CASSPGGTEAFF
>TRBV6-5|TRBJ2-7|.
CASSYPPSYEQYF
>TRBV9|TRBJ1-1|few
CASSVGRGGGTEAFF
>TRBV18|TRBJ2-2|.
CASSPLGGSGGPNTGELFF
>TRBV6-5|TRBJ2-5|.
CASSYGLAGRQETQYF
>TRBV7-9|TRBJ2-6|.
CASRGGTQGLGANVLTF
>TRBV5-5|TRBJ2-7|once
CASSSQGRGLYEQYF
>TRBV7-3|TRBJ2-5|.
CASSFFGLEQETQYF
>TRBV18|TRBJ1-2|once
CASSQAGINYGYTF
>TRBV13|TRBJ2-1|.
CASSLFRLAGGLYNEQFF
>TRBV10-3|TRBJ2-3|few
CAITPGLRTDTQYF
>TRBV19|TRBJ2-2|few
CASLQGTNTGELFF
>TRBV5-1|TRBJ2-3|.
CASSFGLAGGTGTDTQYF
>TRBV9|TRBJ2-3|.
CASSVGRLAGNSWGDTQYF
>TRBV14|TRBJ2-7|.
CASSHRGGSPYEQYF
>TRBV7-9|TRBJ1-2|.
CASSPTTAGGFGYTF
>TRBV14|TRBJ1-4|.
CASSQGRDRGRIANEKLFF
>TRBV5-1|TRBJ2-5|.
CASSLGVAGGQETQYF
>TRBV11-3|TRBJ1-1|.
CASSRGQGGTEAFF
>TRBV9|TRBJ2-3|.
CASSVGRRTSIDTQYF
>TRBV6-5|TRBJ1-6|few
CASSYGGRRHNSPLHF
>TRBV11-3|TRBJ2-5|.
CASSLRLAGAQETQYF
>TRBV5-4|TRBJ2-3|few
CASSSGLATQYF
>TRBV2|TRBJ2-1|.
CASSSNLEQFF
>TRBV7-9|TRBJ1-6|.
CASSLVQLNSSLHF
>TRBV10-1|TRBJ2-7|.
CASSESGADEQYF
>TRBV7-9|TRBJ2-2|few
CASSLVPRQNTGELFF
>TRBV6-6|TRBJ2-3|few
CASTRSRGRIDTQYF
>TRBV11-2|TRBJ2-7|.
CASSWAGTGSYYEQYF
>TRBV6-1|TRBJ1-2|once
CASTDTTYGYTF
>TRBV7-8|TRBJ1-2|.
CASSSGGGFYGYTF
>TRBV5-1|TRBJ1-6|.
CASSLGDSPLHF
>TRBV27|TRBJ2-3|.
CASRDDGDTQYF
>TRBV2|TRBJ1-4|.
CASSPRTGNEKLFF
>TRBV5-8|TRBJ1-5|.
CASSWDRGTVNNQPQHF
>TRBV5-1|TRBJ1-2|once
CASSPGQGSYTF
>TRBV5-6|.|.
CASSLEQGNGEQYF
>TRBV6-6|.|.
CASSWGGQGPDEQYF
>TRBV5-1|TRBJ1-1|.
CASSLLDGTGYTVNTEAFF
>TRBV7-9|TRBJ2-2|.
CASSLPGAGELFF
>TRBV9|TRBJ1-3|.
CASTLADSGNTIYF